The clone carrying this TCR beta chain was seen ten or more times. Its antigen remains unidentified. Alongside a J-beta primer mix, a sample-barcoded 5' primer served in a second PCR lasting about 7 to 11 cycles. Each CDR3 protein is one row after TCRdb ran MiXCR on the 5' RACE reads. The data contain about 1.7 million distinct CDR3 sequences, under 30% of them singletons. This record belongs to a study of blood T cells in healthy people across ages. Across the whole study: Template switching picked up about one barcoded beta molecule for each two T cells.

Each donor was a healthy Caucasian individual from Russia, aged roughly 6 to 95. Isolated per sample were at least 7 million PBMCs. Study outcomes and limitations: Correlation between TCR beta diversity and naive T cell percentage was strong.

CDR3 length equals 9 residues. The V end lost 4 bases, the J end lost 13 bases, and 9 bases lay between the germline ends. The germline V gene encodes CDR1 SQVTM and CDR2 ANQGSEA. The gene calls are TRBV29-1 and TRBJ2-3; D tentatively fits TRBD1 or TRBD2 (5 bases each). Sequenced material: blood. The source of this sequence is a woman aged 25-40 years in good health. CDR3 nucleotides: TGCAGCGTTGGGGGGAGAGAGTATTTT. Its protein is CSVGGREYF.